This T cell receptor beta chain was sequenced in a study of T cells after yellow fever vaccination. Looking at the study overall: Preparation of fractions with low cell numbers was performed using SMART-Seq v4 Ultra Low Input. The study's findings and limits: Post-booster samples contained most primary-vaccination clones (about 96% CD4, about 90% CD8).

TCRdb fed the 5' RACE reads into MiXCR, producing one record per CDR3 protein. The sample has approximately 96,000 distinct CDR3 sequences; over 8% are singletons. This clonotype was recorded a few times. Material: CD8+ T cells not binding an NS4B(214-222) dextramer, sorted from PBMCs, obtained roughly 14 days after the first yellow fever vaccination. This TCR was sampled from a man between 18 and 29 years old who received the YFV17D yellow fever vaccine.

The CDR3 region is CATRTGRTEAFF. CDR3 DNA: TGTGCCACACGGACAGGAAGAACTGAAGCTTTCTTT. The chain carries TRBV27 and TRBJ1-1; 7 positions agree with TRBD1. V gave up 10 bases and J gave up 5 bases; unmatched junction bases: 7. Per the germline V gene, CDR1 is MNHEY and CDR2 is SMNVEV (reference sequence). The CDR3 spans 12 residues.